This T cell receptor (beta chain) was found in a study of regulatory T cells. This CDR3 comprises 16 residues. Trimming removed 4 bases from V and 8 bases from J; junction bases left unmatched: 11. Germline loops: CDR1 SEHNR, CDR2 FQNEAQ (reference sequence). Comment on this clone: Antigen unknown.

Autoimmunity was present in every CD3G-deficient patient, worse in two. The study's findings and limits: Control CD8+ cells showed a nonsignificant trend toward higher Shannon entropy than patient CD8+ cells. In patients, unique TRB V-J pairs were restricted and V/J usage skewed, especially in Tregs.

The primer mix had 52 TRBV and 13 TRBJ primers. Libraries were prepared by immunoSEQ multiplex PCR; TCRdb keeps only in-frame clonotypes and omits some of them. Here the sample spans 17,000 or so clones, more than 85% being singletons. The V call is TRBV7-9, the J call TRBJ2-1, with TRBD2 identical over 10 bases. The TCR comes from a person aged 18 to 29 with CD3G deficiency. The sequencing sample was made of CD8+ T cells sorted from blood. CDR3 region: CASSYTAGGPGDEQFF. The CDR3, as DNA: TGTGCCAGCAGCTACACAGCGGGGGGGCCCGGGGATGAGCAGTTCTTC.